What follows are 5 T cell receptor beta chains derived from one specimen sequenced in a study of spatial heterogeneity in lung cancer. Points from the study as a whole: Tumor mutation counts were tracked by expanded intratumoral alpha and beta TCR counts.

Their antigens remain unidentified. MiXCR, applied by TCRdb to the 5' RACE reads, yields one record per CDR3 protein. In the table there are about 9,800 distinct CDR3 sequences, 8.7% of which are singletons. The time point: sample taken at primary tumor resection. The sequences come from lung tumor tissue, collected at surgery. These TCRs come from a female donor with early-stage non-small cell lung cancer.

This clonotype was seen ten or more times. The V and J genes are TRBV20-1 and TRBJ2-3, with 7 bases matching TRBD2. With V trimmed by 4 bases and J by 0 bases, 16 bases remained unmatched. Germline-derived CDR1 and CDR2 are DFQATT and SNEGSKA (reference sequence). The length of the CDR3 is 18 residues. The CDR3 sequence is CSAKGWERGELSTDTQYF. In DNA, the CDR3 is TGCAGTGCTAAGGGGTGGGAGCGGGGAGAACTTAGCACAGATACGCAGTATTTT.

By share, this clonotype ranks as medium-sized. This chain's CDR3 is CSAGEGREPQHF. CDR3 DNA sequence: TGCAGTGCGGGGGAAGGAAGGGAGCCCCAGCATTTT. The J gene is TRBJ1-5, the V gene TRBV20-1; TRBD1 is a possible D gene (5 bases). The V end lost 6 bases, the J end lost 8 bases, and 14 bases lay between the germline ends. The germline CDR1 and CDR2 sequences are DFQATT and SNEGSKA (reference sequence). The CDR3 is 12 amino acids.

This clonotype ranks as medium-sized. The V call is TRBV6-5, the J call TRBJ2-1, with D maybe TRBD1 (6 bases). The CDR3 contains 14 residues. Germline CDR1 MNHEY, CDR2 SVGAGI. V was trimmed by 6 bases and J by 7 bases, leaving 16 bases between them. The DNA of the CDR3 is TGTGCCAGCAGGACCGGGACAACTAGGAATGAGCAGTTCTTC. This codes for CASRTGTTRNEQFF.

The rearrangement joins TRBV20-1 to TRBJ2-3; 9 nucleotides agree with TRBD2. The length of the CDR3 is 15 residues. Germline lookup yields CDR1 DFQATT and CDR2 SNEGSKA (reference sequence). The V gene end was trimmed by 3 bases and the J gene end by 0 bases; junction bases not matched to a gene: 4. Here the CDR3 DNA reads TGCAGTGCTAGTGGTAGCGGGGGAAGCACAGATACGCAGTATTTT. Protein product: CSASGSGGSTDTQYF.

This clonotype was recorded many times. CDR3: CASSLGASLETQYF. The CDR3 nucleotides are TGTGCCAGCAGCTTAGGGGCTAGCTTGGAGACCCAGTACTTC. The chain has TRBV7-8 and TRBJ2-5; a possible D gene is TRBD2 (5 bases). Germline lookup yields CDR1 SGHVS and CDR2 FQNEAQ. This CDR3 region has 14 residues. V lost 1 base, J lost 5 bases, and 11 bases lay in between. Looking up the rest from reference TRBV7-8 and TRBJ2-5 gives the full variable domain: GAGVSQSPRYKVAKRGQDVALRCDPISGHVSLFWYQQALGQGPEFLTYFQNEAQLDKSGLPSDRFFAERPEGSVSTLKIQRTQQEDSAVYLCASSLGASLETQYFGPGTRLLVL.